This TCR beta chain comes out of a study of T-cell memory formation after mild COVID-19. Germline V gene data show CDR1 as SGHVS and CDR2 as FQNEAQ. CDR3 length equals 13 residues. The germline V and J ends were trimmed by 4 bases and 9 bases, with 14 bases remaining between them. From the 5' RACE reads, TCRdb called clonotypes with MiXCR, one entry per CDR3 protein. Of 450,000 to 650,000 distinct CDR3 sequences listed, around 21% are singletons. Regarding the study as a whole: Shrinking CD4+ clones were chiefly CM and EM; CD8+ ones were chiefly EMRA. Memory from before infection featured some responding clones, which suggests cross-reactive memory joined. A second wave expanding day 15 to 37 was CD4+-biased; contracting clones were balanced. Proof of SARS-CoV-2 specificity was absent for the second-wave clones that crested on day 37.

Regarding this clonotype: What it binds is not known.

The chain employs TRBV7-8 and TRBJ2-3; perhaps TRBD2 as D (6 bases). The TCR originated in an adult woman who had mild COVID-19 (a few samples of this study predate the infection). Cell type and time point are not known. Source material: PBMCs or a T cell subset sorted from them (not recorded which). This chain's CDR3 is CASSSGGQKTQYF. The CDR3 DNA is TGTGCCAGCAGCTCCGGAGGGCAGAAGACGCAGTATTTT.